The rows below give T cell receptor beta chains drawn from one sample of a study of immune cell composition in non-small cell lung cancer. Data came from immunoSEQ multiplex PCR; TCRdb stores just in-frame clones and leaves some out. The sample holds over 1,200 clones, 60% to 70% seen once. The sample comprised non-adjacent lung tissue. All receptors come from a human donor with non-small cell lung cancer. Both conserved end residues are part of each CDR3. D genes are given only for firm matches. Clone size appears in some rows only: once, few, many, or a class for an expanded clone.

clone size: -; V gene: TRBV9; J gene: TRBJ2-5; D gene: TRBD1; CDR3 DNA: TGTGCCAGCAGTTCCACAGGGGTGGGAGAGACCCAGTACTTC; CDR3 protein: CASSSTGVGETQYF
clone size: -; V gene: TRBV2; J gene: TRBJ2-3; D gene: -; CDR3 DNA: TGTGCCAGCCGGGACTTGATAGCAGATACGCAGTATTTT; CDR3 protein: CASRDLIADTQYF
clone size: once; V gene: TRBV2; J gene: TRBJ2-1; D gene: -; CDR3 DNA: TGTGCCGGGGTCGGGGGTCTTGCCTACAATGAGCAGTTCTTC; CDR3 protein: CAGVGGLAYNEQFF
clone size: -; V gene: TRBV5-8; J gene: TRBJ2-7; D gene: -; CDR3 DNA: TGTGCCAGCAGCTTGACAGTGACTAGCTCCTACGAGCAGTACTTC; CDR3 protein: CASSLTVTSSYEQYF
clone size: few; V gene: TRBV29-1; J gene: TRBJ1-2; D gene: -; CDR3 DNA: TGCAGCGTTGAAGTTGCGGCTGCTAACTATGGCTACACCTTC; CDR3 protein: CSVEVAAANYGYTF
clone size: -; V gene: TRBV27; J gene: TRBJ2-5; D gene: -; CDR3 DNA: TGTGCCAGCAGTACCGGACCGGGAGCTTTGGGGGAGACCCAGTACTTC; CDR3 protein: CASSTGPGALGETQYF
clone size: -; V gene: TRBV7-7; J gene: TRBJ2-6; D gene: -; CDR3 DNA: TGTGCCAGCAGCCGTGCCGTTAATCCACAAAGTCGGGCCAACGTCCTGACTTTC; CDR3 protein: CASSRAVNPQSRANVLTF
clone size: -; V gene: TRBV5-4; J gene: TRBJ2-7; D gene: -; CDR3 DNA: TGTGCCAGCAGCCAGGACTACGAGCAGTACTTC; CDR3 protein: CASSQDYEQYF
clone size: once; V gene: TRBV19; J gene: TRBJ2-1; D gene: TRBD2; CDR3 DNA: TGTGCCAGTAGTGCCATTAGCGGGGGAAAAGATGAGCAGTTCTTC; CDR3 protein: CASSAISGGKDEQFF
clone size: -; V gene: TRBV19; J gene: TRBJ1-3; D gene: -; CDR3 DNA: TGTGCCAGTAACGCCGACTCTGTGAGAAACACCATATATTTT; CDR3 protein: CASNADSVRNTIYF
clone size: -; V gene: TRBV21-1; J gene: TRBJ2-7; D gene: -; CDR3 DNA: TGTGCCAGCCTTCCCATGGGCCTTAGCTCCTACGAGCAGTACTTC; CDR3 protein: CASLPMGLSSYEQYF
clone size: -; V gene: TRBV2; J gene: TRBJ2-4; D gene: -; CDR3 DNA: TGTGCCAGCAGTGAACGGGGGACGGCCAAAAACATTCAGTACTTC; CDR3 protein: CASSERGTAKNIQYF
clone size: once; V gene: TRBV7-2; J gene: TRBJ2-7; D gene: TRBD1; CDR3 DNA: TGTGCCAGCACCAACCCGAGGGACAGCTTCTCCGATTCCTACGAGCAGTACTTC; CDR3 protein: CASTNPRDSFSDSYEQYF
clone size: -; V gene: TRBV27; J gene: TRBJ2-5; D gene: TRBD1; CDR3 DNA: TGTGCCAGCACCCGTCCGGACAGGGGGCGGGGGGAGACCCAGTACTTC; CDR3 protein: CASTRPDRGRGETQYF
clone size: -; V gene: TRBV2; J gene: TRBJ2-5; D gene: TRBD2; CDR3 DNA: TGTGCCAGCTGGACTAGCGGGAGGCTTCGCCAAGAGACCCAGTACTTC; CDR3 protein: CASWTSGRLRQETQYF
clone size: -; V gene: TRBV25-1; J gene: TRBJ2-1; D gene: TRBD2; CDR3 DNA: TGTGCCAGCAGTGAACTAGCGGTCTTCTCCTACAATGAGCAGTTCTTC; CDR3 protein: CASSELAVFSYNEQFF
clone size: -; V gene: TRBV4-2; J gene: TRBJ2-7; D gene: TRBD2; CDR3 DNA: TGTGCCAGCAGCCACCCTGGGGCTAGCGGGGGGAGTTCCTACGAGCAGTACTTC; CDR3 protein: CASSHPGASGGSSYEQYF
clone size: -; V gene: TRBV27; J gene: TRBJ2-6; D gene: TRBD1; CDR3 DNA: TGTGCCAGCAGCAGGGGGTTTAGCTCTGGGGCCAACGTCCTGACTTTC; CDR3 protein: CASSRGFSSGANVLTF
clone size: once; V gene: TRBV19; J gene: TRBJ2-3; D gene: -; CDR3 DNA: TGTGCCAGTAGCCGGGAGTTTACAGATACGCAGTATTTT; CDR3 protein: CASSREFTDTQYF
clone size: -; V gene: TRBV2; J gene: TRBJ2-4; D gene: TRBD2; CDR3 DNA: TGTGCCAGCAGTCCCTGGACTAGCGAGGGCATTCAGTACTTC; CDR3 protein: CASSPWTSEGIQYF
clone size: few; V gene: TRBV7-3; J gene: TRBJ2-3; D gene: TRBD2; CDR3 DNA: TGTGCCAGCAGCTCGCACGGGGGGGGAAGCACAGATACGCAGTATTTT; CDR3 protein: CASSSHGGGSTDTQYF
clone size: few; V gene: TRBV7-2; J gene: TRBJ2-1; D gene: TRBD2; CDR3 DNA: TGTGCCAGCAGCGAACGGGGAGCGGGGGCCAATGAGCAGTTCTTC; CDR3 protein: CASSERGAGANEQFF
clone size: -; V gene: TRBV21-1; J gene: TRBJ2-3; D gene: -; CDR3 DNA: TGTGCCAGCAGCAGCGCCTCGGGTGGTGCAGATACGCAGTATTTT; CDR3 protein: CASSSASGGADTQYF
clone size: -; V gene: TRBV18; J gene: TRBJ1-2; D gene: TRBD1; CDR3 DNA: TGTGCCAGCTCACCCGGACAGGGGGTTGGCTACACCTTC; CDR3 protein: CASSPGQGVGYTF
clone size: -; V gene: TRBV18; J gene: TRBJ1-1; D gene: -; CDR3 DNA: TGTGCCACCTCACCAATGGCAAACACTGAAGCTTTCTTT; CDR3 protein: CATSPMANTEAFF
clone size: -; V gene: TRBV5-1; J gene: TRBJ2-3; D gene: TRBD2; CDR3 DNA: TGCGCCAGCAAACTAGCGGGAACCACTAGCACAGATACGCAGTATTTT; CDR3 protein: CASKLAGTTSTDTQYF
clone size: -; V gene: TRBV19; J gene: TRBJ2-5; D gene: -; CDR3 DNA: TGTGCCACCTCCGGAGGGGAGACCCAGTACTTC; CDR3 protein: CATSGGETQYF
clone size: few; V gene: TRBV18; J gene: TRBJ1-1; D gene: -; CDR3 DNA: TGTGCCAGCTCACCGATGGCTAACACTGAAGCTTTCTTT; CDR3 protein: CASSPMANTEAFF
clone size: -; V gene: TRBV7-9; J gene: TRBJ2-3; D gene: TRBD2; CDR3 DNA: TGTGCCAGCAGCTTAGAGCGGGGGACCACAGATACGCAGTATTTT; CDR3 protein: CASSLERGTTDTQYF
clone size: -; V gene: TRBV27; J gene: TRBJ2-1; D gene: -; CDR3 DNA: TGTGCCAGCAGTTTATATGCCGGGAGCCTTAATGAGCAGTTCTTC; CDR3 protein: CASSLYAGSLNEQFF
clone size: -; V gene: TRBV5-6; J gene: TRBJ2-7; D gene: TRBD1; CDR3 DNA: TGTGCCAGCAGCTTACCAGTTGGGGACAGGGGTCACGAGCAGTACTTC; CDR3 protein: CASSLPVGDRGHEQYF
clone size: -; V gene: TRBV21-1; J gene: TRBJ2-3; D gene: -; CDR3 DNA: TGTGCCAGCAGTCGTGATGGAGGCACAGATACGCAGTATTTT; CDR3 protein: CASSRDGGTDTQYF
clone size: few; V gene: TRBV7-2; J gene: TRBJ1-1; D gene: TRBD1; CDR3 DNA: TGTGCCAGCAGCTTAGGCGGGACAGCGGCGTTCAGCACTGAAGCTTTCTTT; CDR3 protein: CASSLGGTAAFSTEAFF
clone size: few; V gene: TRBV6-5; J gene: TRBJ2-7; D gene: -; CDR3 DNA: TGTGCCAGCAGTAGCCCGGGACATCATAAGCAGTACTTC; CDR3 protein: CASSSPGHHKQYF
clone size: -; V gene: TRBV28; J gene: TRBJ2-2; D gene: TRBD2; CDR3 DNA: TGTGCCAGCAGTTTATTTGGGGGGGCCGGGGAGCTGTTTTTT; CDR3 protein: CASSLFGGAGELFF
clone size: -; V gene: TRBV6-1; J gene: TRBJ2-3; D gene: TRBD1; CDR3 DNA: TGTGCCAGTGACAGGGCCCTCACAGATACGCAGTATTTT; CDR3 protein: CASDRALTDTQYF
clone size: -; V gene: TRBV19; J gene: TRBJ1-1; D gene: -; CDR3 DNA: TGTGCCAGTAGTATACCACGGGTGAACACTGAAGCTTTCTTT; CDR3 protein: CASSIPRVNTEAFF
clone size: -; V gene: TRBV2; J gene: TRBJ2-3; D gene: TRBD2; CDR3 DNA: TGTGCCAGCAATACCGGGACTAAGGGTGGAGATACGCAGTATTTT; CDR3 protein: CASNTGTKGGDTQYF
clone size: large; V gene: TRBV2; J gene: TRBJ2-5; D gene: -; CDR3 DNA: TGTGCCAGCAGTGAAGGTGTCTCCCCCGGAGCAGAGACCCAGTACTTC; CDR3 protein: CASSEGVSPGAETQYF
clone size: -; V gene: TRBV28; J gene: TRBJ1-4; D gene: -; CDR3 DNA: TGTGCCAGCAGTCCCCGGGGGATGGGGGAAAAACTGTTTTTT; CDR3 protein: CASSPRGMGEKLFF
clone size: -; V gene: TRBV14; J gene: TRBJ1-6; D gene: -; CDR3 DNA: TGTGCCAGCAGCACAAGCGGGTCTTGGCTAAGGAGGTCACCCCTCCACTTT; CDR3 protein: CASSTSGSWLRRSPLHF
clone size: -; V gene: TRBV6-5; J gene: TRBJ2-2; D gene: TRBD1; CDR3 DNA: TGTGCCAGCAGTTACTCGGGGACAGTCACCGGGGAGCTGTTTTTT; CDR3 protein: CASSYSGTVTGELFF
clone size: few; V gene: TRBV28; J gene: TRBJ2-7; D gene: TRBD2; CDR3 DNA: TGTGCCAGCAGTTTGCGGGAGCCCTACGAGCAGTACTTC; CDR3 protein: CASSLREPYEQYF
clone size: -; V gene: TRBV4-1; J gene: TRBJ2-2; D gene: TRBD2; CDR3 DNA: TGCGCCAGCAGCCCTGGAGGTGGTAGCGGGGTGGTGGAGCTGTTTTTT; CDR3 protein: CASSPGGGSGVVELFF
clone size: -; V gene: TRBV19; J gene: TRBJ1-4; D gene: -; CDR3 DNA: TGTGCCAGTAGTATCGACCCGGAGGGTGAAAAACTGTTTTTT; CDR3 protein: CASSIDPEGEKLFF
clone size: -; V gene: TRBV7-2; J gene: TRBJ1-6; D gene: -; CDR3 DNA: TGTGCCAGCACCCGAGAAATACAGGGAAGGAATAATTCACCCCTCCACTTT; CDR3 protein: CASTREIQGRNNSPLHF
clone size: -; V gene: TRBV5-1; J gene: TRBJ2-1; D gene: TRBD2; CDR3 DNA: TGCGCCAGCAGCACAGGACTAGCGGGAGGGCCATCCAATGAGCAGTTCTTC; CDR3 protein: CASSTGLAGGPSNEQFF
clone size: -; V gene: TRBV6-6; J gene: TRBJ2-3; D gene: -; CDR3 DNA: TGTGCCAGCAGAATTTACAGAAGCACAGATACGCAGTATTTT; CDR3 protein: CASRIYRSTDTQYF
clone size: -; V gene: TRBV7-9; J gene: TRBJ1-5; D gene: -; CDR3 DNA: TGTGCCAGCAGCTTAGGGGCAGGGAGGGATCAGCCCCAGCATTTT; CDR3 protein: CASSLGAGRDQPQHF
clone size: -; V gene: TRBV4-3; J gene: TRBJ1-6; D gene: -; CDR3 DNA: TGCGCCAGCAGCCAAGATCTAGCGGTTTCACCCCTCCACTTT; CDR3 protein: CASSQDLAVSPLHF
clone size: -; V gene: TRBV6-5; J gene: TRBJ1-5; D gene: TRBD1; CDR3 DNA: TGTGCCAGCACCCCAGACAGGGCTAGCAATCAGCCCCAGCATTTT; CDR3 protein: CASTPDRASNQPQHF
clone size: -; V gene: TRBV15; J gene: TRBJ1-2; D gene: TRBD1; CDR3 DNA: TGTGCCACCAGCGAGGACAGGGGGCCCTATGGCTACACCTTC; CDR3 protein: CATSEDRGPYGYTF
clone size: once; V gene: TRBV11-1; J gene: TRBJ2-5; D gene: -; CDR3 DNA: TGTGCCAGCAGCGCCGAACAACCCCAAGAGACCCAGTACTTC; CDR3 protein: CASSAEQPQETQYF
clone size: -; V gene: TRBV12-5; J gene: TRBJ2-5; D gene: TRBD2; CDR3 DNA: TGTGCTAGTGCCACCGGGAGGAGAGAAGAAGAGACCCAGTACTTC; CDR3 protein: CASATGRREEETQYF
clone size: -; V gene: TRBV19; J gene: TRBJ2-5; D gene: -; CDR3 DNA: TGTGCCAGTAGTATAGATAGCAACAGGCGAGAGACCCAGTACTTC; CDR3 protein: CASSIDSNRRETQYF
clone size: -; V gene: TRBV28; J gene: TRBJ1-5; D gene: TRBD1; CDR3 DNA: TGTGCCAGCACTCAAGACAGGGGCGGTCGGCCCCAGCATTTT; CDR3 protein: CASTQDRGGRPQHF
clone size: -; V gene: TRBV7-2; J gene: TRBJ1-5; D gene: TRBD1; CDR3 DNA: TGTGCCAGCAGCTTAGAGGGGACCGGGACAGGGATTCGGAATCAGCCCCAGCATTTT; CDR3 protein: CASSLEGTGTGIRNQPQHF
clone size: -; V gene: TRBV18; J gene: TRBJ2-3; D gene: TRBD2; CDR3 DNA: TGTGCCAGCTCGGGGACTAGCGGGGGACCAGATACGCAGTATTTT; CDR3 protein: CASSGTSGGPDTQYF
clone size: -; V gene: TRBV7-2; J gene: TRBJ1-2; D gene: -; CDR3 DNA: TGTGCCAGCAGCCCCCCAGACTATGGCTACACCTTC; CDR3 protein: CASSPPDYGYTF
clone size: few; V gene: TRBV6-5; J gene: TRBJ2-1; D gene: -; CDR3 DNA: TGTGCCAGCAGCCCCCGATTTAGCTACAATGAGCAGTTCTTC; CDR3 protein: CASSPRFSYNEQFF